The 26 T cell receptor beta chains presented below share a single source sample, sequenced in a study of early T cells in non-severe SARS-CoV-2 infection. Each CDR3 protein is one row after TCRdb ran MiXCR on the 5' RACE reads. The sample has around 67,000 distinct CDR3 sequences, 11% seen once. The sequenced material came from whole blood. These receptors all come from an adult who was a healthcare worker with PCR-confirmed SARS-CoV-2 infection or an uninfected control (not recorded which).

There are many counts of this clonotype. The chain recombines TRBV29-1 with TRBJ1-4; maybe TRBD1 (5 bases). The V end was cut by 7 bases, the J end by 8 bases, with 14 bases between. Germline V gene lookup returns CDR1 SQVTM and CDR2 ANQGSEA. The CDR3 is 12 amino acids. The CDR3 DNA reads TGCAGCGCCGAAAGAAAGGGGGAAAAACTGTTTTTT. Translated: CSAERKGEKLFF.

This clonotype was detected ten times or more. The chain combines TRBV7-2 with TRBJ2-5; tentatively, D is TRBD2 (6 bases). The ends were cut back, 5 bases at V and 5 bases at J, with 15 bases in the middle. Germline V gene lookup returns CDR1 SGHTA and CDR2 FQGNSA. This CDR3 is 14 amino acids long. CDR3 loop: CASSLNGGRETQYF. CDR3 DNA: TGTGCCAGCAGCCTCAACGGGGGTCGGGAGACCCAGTACTTC.

This clonotype was counted at least ten times. The chain joins TRBV24-1 to TRBJ2-2; a weak D match, TRBD1 (6 bases). V lost 4 bases and J 6 bases, leaving 20 bases between the germline ends. The CDR3 is made up of 17 amino acids. Germline CDR1 KGHDR, CDR2 SFDVKD. CDR3 protein: CATSDPQQGTFSGELFF. The CDR3 nucleotides are TGTGCCACCAGTGACCCCCAGCAGGGGACGTTTTCCGGGGAGCTGTTTTTT.

This clonotype was recorded many times. J is TRBJ2-1 and V is TRBV7-3, with a weak D call TRBD2 (6 bases). CDR3 length: 15 residues. CDR1 and CDR2 (germline): SGHTA, FQGTGA. Trimming stripped 0 bases from V and 1 base from J, with 7 bases between. The CDR3: CASSLTTSSYNEQFF. The DNA for the CDR3 is TGTGCCAGCAGCTTAACGACTAGTTCCTACAATGAGCAGTTCTTC.

In this sample, this clonotype turned up many times. The V and J genes are TRBV29-1 and TRBJ2-2; D is perhaps TRBD2 (5 bases). Per the germline V gene, CDR1 is SQVTM and CDR2 is ANQGSEA. Trimming cost V 3 bases and J 1 base, with 12 bases left between them. This CDR3 contains 15 residues. The CDR3 spells CSVEVGSLNTGELFF. The CDR3, as DNA: TGCAGCGTTGAGGTTGGGAGCTTGAACACCGGGGAGCTGTTTTTT.

This clonotype showed up just a few times. V gene TRBV10-2 combines with J gene TRBJ1-6; D gene ambiguous. V was cut by 6 bases and J by 7 bases, with 10 bases left in between. The CDR3 is 13 amino acids. Germline V CDR1 and CDR2: WSHSY, SAAADI. As DNA, the CDR3 is TGCGCCAGCAGCCGTCAGGACAATTCACCCCTCCACTTT. Its protein is CASSRQDNSPLHF.

This clonotype was recorded a few times. V gene TRBV5-1 combines with J gene TRBJ2-7; the D gene is possibly TRBD2 (6 bases). Per germline, CDR1 SGHRS and CDR2 YFSETQ. The CDR3 sequence is 11 residues long. Trimming shortened V by 4 bases and J by 6 bases, and 8 bases separated the two germline ends. For the CDR3, the DNA is TGCGCCAGCAGCGAGGAGGGCGAGCAGTACTTC. This gives the protein CASSEEGEQYF.

The J gene is TRBJ2-2, the V gene TRBV5-1; D is possibly TRBD1 or TRBD2 (5 bases each). The CDR3 loop spans 14 amino acids. V gave up 2 bases and J gave up 7 bases, with 12 bases separating them. CDR1 and CDR2 from the germline V gene are SGHRS and YFSETQ. The CDR3 coding sequence is TGCGCCAGCAGCTTACCAGGGAGCGGCGGGGAGCTGTTTTTT. Translating gives CASSLPGSGGELFF.

The sample holds many counts of this clonotype. V is TRBV5-6 and J is TRBJ1-1; perhaps TRBD1 as D (5 bases). Germline CDR1 SGHDT, CDR2 YYEEEE. V was shortened by 0 bases and J by 0 bases, with 9 bases between the two germline ends. The CDR3 runs 15 residues. The CDR3 is CASSLGQTMNTEAFF. The CDR3 bases are TGTGCCAGCAGCTTGGGACAGACCATGAACACTGAAGCTTTCTTT.

This clonotype has a handful of counts. The chain has TRBV5-1 and TRBJ2-3, with D perhaps matching TRBD1 (5 bases). In germline, CDR1 is SGHRS, CDR2 YFSETQ. CDR3 size: 15 residues. V lost 6 bases to trimming and J lost 1 base, with 15 bases between them. In nucleotides, the CDR3 is TGCGCCAGCACCCATTTCGAAGGGGGCACAGATACGCAGTATTTT. Its protein product is CASTHFEGGTDTQYF.

This chain connects TRBV27 to TRBJ2-2; 12 nucleotides align to TRBD1. Germline V gives CDR1 MNHEY, CDR2 SMNVEV (reference sequence). V was pared by 6 bases and J by 7 bases, with 9 bases of the junction left unmatched. The CDR3 has 16 amino acids. CDR3 protein: CASSEPGQGAYGELFF. The CDR3 DNA sequence: TGTGCCAGCAGCGAACCGGGACAGGGGGCCTACGGGGAGCTGTTTTTT.

This clonotype was picked up many times. CDR3 coding DNA: TGTGCCAGCAGTCGTCCGGGAAACAGGGGGCGCGGGTCAGATACGCAGTATTTT. It encodes CASSRPGNRGRGSDTQYF. The chain joins TRBV21-1 to TRBJ2-3; no DNA check was done on the table's D call, TRBD1. TRBV21-1 is termed a pseudogene. This CDR3 has 18 amino acids.

J is TRBJ2-1 and V is TRBV7-9; D uncertain. Per germline, CDR1 SEHNR and CDR2 FQNEAQ (reference sequence). V gave up 1 base and J gave up 1 base, with 2 bases separating them. The CDR3 spans 13 residues. CDR3 coding DNA: TGTGCCAGCAGCTTAGAATCCTACAATGAGCAGTTCTTC. Its translation is CASSLESYNEQFF.

This clonotype was counted ten times or more. The gene calls are TRBV6-6 and TRBJ1-3, with D perhaps matching TRBD1 (6 bases). Trimming left V 6 bases short and J 2 bases short, with 20 bases between. Germline CDR1 MNHNY, CDR2 SVGAGI (reference sequence). CDR3 length equals 17 residues. This CDR3 reads CASSQSGDTQAGNTIYF. The CDR3, as DNA: TGTGCCAGCAGCCAATCGGGGGACACCCAGGCTGGAAACACCATATATTTT.

This clonotype has ten or more counts. This rearrangement joins TRBV27 to TRBJ2-7; D is perhaps TRBD2 (5 bases). The germline V gene encodes CDR1 MNHEY and CDR2 SMNVEV (reference sequence). V dropped 6 bases and J dropped 3 bases, with 12 bases sitting between them. The CDR3 covers 13 residues. Written as DNA, the CDR3 is TGTGCCAGCAGCCCGACTGGAGGCTACGAGCAGTACTTC. Amino acid sequence: CASSPTGGYEQYF.

The chain joins TRBV28 to TRBJ2-1; 14 positions agree with TRBD2. Germline V lookup: CDR1 MDHEN, CDR2 SYDVKM. The CDR3 contains 17 residues. V was clipped by 5 bases and J by 4 bases; unmatched bases: 7. CDR3 loop: CASSLGTSGRSYNEQFF. CDR3 DNA: TGTGCCAGCAGTCTCGGGACTAGCGGGAGATCTTACAATGAGCAGTTCTTC.

This clonotype appeared many times. The chain recombines TRBV29-1 with TRBJ1-5; no firm D call. CDR1 and CDR2 (germline): SQVTM, ANQGSEA. CDR3 length: 14 residues. V was trimmed by 0 bases and J by 0 bases, leaving 6 bases between them. The CDR3 DNA reads as TGCAGCGTTGAAGATGATGATAGCAATCAGCCCCAGCATTTT. The encoded protein is CSVEDDDSNQPQHF.

This clonotype occurred a few times. The chain carries TRBV7-9 and TRBJ2-2; TRBD2 agrees at 9 bases. The CDR3 has 18 amino acids. The germline V gene has CDR1 SEHNR and CDR2 FQNEAQ (reference sequence). The V gene end was trimmed by 11 bases and the J gene end by 0 bases; junction bases not matched to a gene: 16. CDR3 sequence: CAARPGAGGLANTGELFF. The CDR3 DNA reads TGTGCCGCGAGACCGGGAGCGGGGGGCCTCGCGAACACCGGGGAGCTGTTTTTT.

This clonotype showed up many times. The chain carries TRBV15 and TRBJ2-2; the match to TRBD1 covers 7 bases. Trimming took 1 base from V and 6 from J; bases not matched to a gene: 8. The CDR3 has 16 amino acids. The germline CDR1 and CDR2 sequences are LNHNV and YYDKDF (reference sequence). In DNA, the CDR3 is TGTGCCACCAGCAGAGGGTCAGGGGGTAAAGCCGGGGAGCTGTTTTTT. It is translated as CATSRGSGGKAGELFF.

This chain connects TRBV7-9 to TRBJ2-1; no reliable D call. V shed 5 bases and J shed 6 bases, with 11 bases lying between them. Germline CDR1 and CDR2: SEHNR and FQNEAQ (reference sequence). The CDR3 has 13 amino acids. CDR3 DNA: TGTGCCAGCAGCGGCCCTGTGTTCAATGAGCAGTTCTTC. Its protein product is CASSGPVFNEQFF.

This clonotype was picked up many times. This chain joins TRBV5-6 and TRBJ2-7, with D hard to call. The V gene lost 0 bases and the J gene lost 1 base, with 8 bases spanning the gap. In germline, CDR1 is SGHDT, CDR2 YYEEEE. The CDR3 contains 14 residues. The CDR3 DNA follows: TGTGCCAGCAGCTTGGGACAAATATCCTACGAGCAGTACTTC. Its protein product is CASSLGQISYEQYF.

This clonotype was counted ten times or more. The CDR3 sequence: CASRELTQGLPYSNQPQHF. The CDR3 nucleotides read TGTGCCAGCAGAGAACTAACACAGGGGCTACCCTATAGCAATCAGCCCCAGCATTTT. V gene TRBV25-1 combines with J gene TRBJ1-5, with 7 bases aligning to TRBD1. This CDR3 region has 19 residues. From germline, CDR1 is MGHDK and CDR2 SYGVNS. V was pared by 6 bases and J by 0 bases, with 17 bases of the junction left unmatched. The whole variable domain, filled in from reference TRBV25-1 and TRBJ1-5, reads EADIYQTPRYLVIGTGKKITLECSQTMGHDKMYWYQQDPGMELHLIHYSYGVNSTEKGDLSSESTVSRIRTEHFPLTLESARPSHTSQYLCASRELTQGLPYSNQPQHFGDGTRLSIL.

Many counts were recorded for this clonotype. The rearrangement uses TRBV12-3 or TRBV12-4 and TRBJ1-5; perhaps TRBD1 as D (5 bases). CDR3 length: 14 amino acids. V gave up 6 bases and J gave up 1 base, with 10 bases separating them. DNA of the CDR3: TGTGCCAGCAGCCGTCCAGGGAGCAATCAGCCCCAGCATTTT. Encoded protein: CASSRPGSNQPQHF.

A remark on this clonotype: A single base separates this from a much larger clone, so it may be a read error. This rearrangement joins TRBV2 to TRBJ2-2, with a weak D call TRBD2 (5 bases). This CDR3 contains 15 residues. Germline V gene lookup returns CDR1 SNHLY and CDR2 FYNNEI. The CDR3 loop reads CASSEGTFNAGELIF. The CDR3 nucleotides read TGTGCCAGCAGTGAAGGGACTTTTAATGCCGGGGAGCTGATTTTT.

The V call is TRBV19, the J call TRBJ2-1; possible D gene TRBD1, 5 bases. The CDR3 runs to 16 residues. CDR1 LNHDA and CDR2 SQIVND come from the germline V gene (reference sequence). V was clipped by 7 bases and J by 4 bases, with 20 bases between them. CDR3 sequence (DNA): TGTGCCAGTACCTCACTCGGAGCGACAGATTACAATGAGCAGTTCTTC. This gives the protein CASTSLGATDYNEQFF. Variable domain in full (rest from reference TRBV19 and TRBJ2-1): DGGITQSPKYLFRKEGQNVTLSCEQNLNHDAMYWYRQDPGQGLRLIYYSQIVNDFQKGDIAEGYSVSREKKESFPLTVTSAQKNPTAFYLCASTSLGATDYNEQFFGPGTRLTVL.

This clonotype was seen many times. The chain uses TRBV7-8 and TRBJ1-1; no clear D gene. This CDR3 has 14 residues. Germline-derived CDR1 and CDR2 are SGHVS and FQNEAQ. Trimming took 7 bases from V and 1 from J, leaving 13 bases between them. The CDR3 spells CASTYTHRNTEAFF. CDR3 DNA sequence: TGTGCCAGCACTTACACACACCGGAACACTGAAGCTTTCTTT.